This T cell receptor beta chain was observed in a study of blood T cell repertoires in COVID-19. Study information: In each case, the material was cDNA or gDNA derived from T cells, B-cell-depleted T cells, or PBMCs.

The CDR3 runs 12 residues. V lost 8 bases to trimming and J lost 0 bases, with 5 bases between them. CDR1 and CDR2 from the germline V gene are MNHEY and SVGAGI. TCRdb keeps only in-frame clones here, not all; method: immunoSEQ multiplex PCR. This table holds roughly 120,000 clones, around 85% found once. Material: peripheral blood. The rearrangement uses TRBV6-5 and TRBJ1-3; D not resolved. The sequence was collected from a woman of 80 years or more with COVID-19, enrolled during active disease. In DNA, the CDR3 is TGTGCCAGCCAGAACTCTGGAAACACCATATATTTT. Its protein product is CASQNSGNTIYF.